Listed here is a single T cell receptor beta chain. Authors' data handling: Amplifying reference gene primers gave estimates of nucleated cell counts. The assay was immunoSEQ multiplex PCR, and TCRdb's table has in-frame clones only and misses some. D and trimming were read from the DNA, whereas the V and J calls and clone size are those reported in that table. The sample lists 200,000 to 250,000 clones, approximately 90% seen once, with more than 0.7% in the top ten. Seattle patients were enrolled while actively infected and followed longitudinally. The V gene's germline CDR1 is MNHEY and CDR2 SMNVEV (reference sequence). With 0 bases removed from V and 7 bases from J, the gap between germline ends came to 15 bases. The CDR3 sequence is 15 residues long. This entry belongs to a study of blood T cell repertoires in COVID-19. Turning to the study itself: Sample material is recorded as cDNA or gDNA derived from T cells, B-cell-depleted T cells, or PBMCs.

The chain carries TRBV27 and TRBJ1-1, with D unclear. This TCR was sampled from a man in his 60s with COVID-19, enrolled during active disease. The source material was peripheral blood. The CDR3 here is CASSLSKSLRSEAFF. In DNA form, the CDR3 reads TGTGCCAGCAGTTTATCTAAGTCTCTTAGGAGTGAAGCTTTCTTT.